This T cell receptor (beta chain) derives from a study of T cells after yellow fever vaccination. Concerning this clonotype: What it recognizes is unknown.

The germline CDR1 and CDR2 sequences are LNHDA and SQIVND (reference sequence). J gave up 7 bases and V 5 bases, and 3 bases lay outside the gene matches. CDR3 length equals 14 residues. General observations from the study: It was a weaker secondary response, yet one that peaked faster, at day 5 versus 15.

TCRdb analysed the 5' RACE reads with MiXCR anew, one entry per CDR3 protein. Of 500,000 to 700,000 distinct CDR3 sequences listed, 15% to 20% are singletons. The rearrangement uses TRBV19 and TRBJ2-1; 12 nucleotides agree with TRBD1. Sequencing was performed on PBMCs, taken 15 days after the yellow fever booster vaccination. The receptor was isolated from a man aged 25-45 years who received the YFV17D yellow fever vaccine. The chain's CDR3 is CASSGTGGKNEQFF. CDR3 coding DNA: TGTGCCAGTAGTGGGACAGGGGGCAAAAATGAGCAGTTCTTC.